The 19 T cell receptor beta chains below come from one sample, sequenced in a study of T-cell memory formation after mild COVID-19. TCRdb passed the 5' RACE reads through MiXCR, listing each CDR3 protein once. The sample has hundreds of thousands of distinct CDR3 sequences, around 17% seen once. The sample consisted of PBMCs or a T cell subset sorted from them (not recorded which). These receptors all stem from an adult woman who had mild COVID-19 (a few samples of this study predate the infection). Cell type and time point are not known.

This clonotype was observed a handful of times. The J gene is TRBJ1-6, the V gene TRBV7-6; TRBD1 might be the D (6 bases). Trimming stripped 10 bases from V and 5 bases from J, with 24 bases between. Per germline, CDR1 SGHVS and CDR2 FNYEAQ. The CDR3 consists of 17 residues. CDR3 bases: TGTGCCATCCTCGACCTGGCGGGGGGGCATGATAATTCACCCCTCCACTTT. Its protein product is CAILDLAGGHDNSPLHF.

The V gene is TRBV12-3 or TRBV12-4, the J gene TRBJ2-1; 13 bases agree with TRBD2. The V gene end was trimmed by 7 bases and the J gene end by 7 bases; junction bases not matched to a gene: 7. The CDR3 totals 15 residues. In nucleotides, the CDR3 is TGTGCCAGCAAAACTAGCGGGGGGGTCCCGAATGAGCAGTTCTTC. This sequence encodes CASKTSGGVPNEQFF.

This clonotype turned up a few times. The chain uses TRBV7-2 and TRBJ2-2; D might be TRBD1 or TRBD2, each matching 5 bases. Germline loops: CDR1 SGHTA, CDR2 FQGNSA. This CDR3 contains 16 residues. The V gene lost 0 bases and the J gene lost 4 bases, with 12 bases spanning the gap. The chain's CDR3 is CASSLALGVSTGELFF. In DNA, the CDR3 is TGTGCCAGCAGCTTAGCGCTGGGGGTTTCCACCGGGGAGCTGTTTTTT.

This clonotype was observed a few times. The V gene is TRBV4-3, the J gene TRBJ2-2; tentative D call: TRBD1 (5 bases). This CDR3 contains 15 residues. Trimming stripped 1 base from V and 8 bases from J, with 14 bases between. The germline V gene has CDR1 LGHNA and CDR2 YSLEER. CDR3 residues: CASSQGTLTVGELFF. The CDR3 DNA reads TGCGCCAGCAGCCAAGGGACACTAACGGTTGGGGAGCTGTTTTTT.

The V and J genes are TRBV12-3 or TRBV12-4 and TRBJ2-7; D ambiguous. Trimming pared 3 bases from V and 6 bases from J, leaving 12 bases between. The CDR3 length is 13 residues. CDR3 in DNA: TGTGCCAGCAGTTTTCTACGACATGGCGAGCAGTACTTC. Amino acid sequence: CASSFLRHGEQYF.

CDR3 DNA: TGTGCCAGCAGTTTAGACGCAGGGGTTAATTCACCCCTCCACTTT. Translating it yields CASSLDAGVNSPLHF. This chain connects TRBV27 to TRBJ1-6, with a possible D match to TRBD1 (6 bases). CDR3 length equals 15 residues. Trimming stripped 2 bases from V and 6 bases from J, with 11 bases between. Per germline, CDR1 MNHEY and CDR2 SMNVEV (reference sequence).

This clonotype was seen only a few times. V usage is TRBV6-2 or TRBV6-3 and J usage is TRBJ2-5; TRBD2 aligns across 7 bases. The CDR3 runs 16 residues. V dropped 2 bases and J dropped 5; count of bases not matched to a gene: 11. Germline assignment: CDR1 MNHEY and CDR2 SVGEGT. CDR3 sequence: CASSYRAGTVRETQYF. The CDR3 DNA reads TGTGCCAGCAGTTACCGAGCGGGAACGGTCAGGGAGACCCAGTACTTC.

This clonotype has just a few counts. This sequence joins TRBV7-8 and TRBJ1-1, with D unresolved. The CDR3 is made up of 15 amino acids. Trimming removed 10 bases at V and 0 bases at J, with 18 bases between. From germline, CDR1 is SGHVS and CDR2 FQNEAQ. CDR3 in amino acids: CATFPRAGVNTEAFF. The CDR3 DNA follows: TGTGCCACGTTCCCCCGTGCGGGAGTGAACACTGAAGCTTTCTTT.

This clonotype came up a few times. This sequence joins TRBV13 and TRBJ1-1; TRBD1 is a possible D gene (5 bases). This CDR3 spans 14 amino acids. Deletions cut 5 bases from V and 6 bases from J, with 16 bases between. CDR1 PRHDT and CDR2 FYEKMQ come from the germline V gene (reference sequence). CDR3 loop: CASSGLGGLAEAFF. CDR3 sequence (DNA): TGTGCCAGCAGCGGTCTGGGGGGTCTCGCTGAAGCTTTCTTT.

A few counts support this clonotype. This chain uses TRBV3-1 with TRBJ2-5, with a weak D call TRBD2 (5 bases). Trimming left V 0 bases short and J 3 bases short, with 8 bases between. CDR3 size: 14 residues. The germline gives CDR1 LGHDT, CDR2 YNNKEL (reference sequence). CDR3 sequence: CASSQDFGEETQYF. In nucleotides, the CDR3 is TGTGCCAGCAGCCAAGATTTCGGGGAAGAGACCCAGTACTTC.

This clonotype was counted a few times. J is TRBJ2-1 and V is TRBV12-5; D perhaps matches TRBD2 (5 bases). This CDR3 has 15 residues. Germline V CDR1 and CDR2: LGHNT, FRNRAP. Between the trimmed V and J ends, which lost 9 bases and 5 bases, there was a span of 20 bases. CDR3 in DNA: TGTGCTAGCTCCGAGCCCACTTCGGGGAACAATGAGCAGTTCTTC. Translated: CASSEPTSGNNEQFF. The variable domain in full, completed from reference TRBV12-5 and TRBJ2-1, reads DARVTQTPRHKVTEMGQEVTMRCQPILGHNTVFWYRQTMMQGLELLAYFRNRAPLDDSGMPKDRFSAEMPDATLATLKIQPSEPRDSAVYFCASSEPTSGNNEQFFGPGTRLTVL.

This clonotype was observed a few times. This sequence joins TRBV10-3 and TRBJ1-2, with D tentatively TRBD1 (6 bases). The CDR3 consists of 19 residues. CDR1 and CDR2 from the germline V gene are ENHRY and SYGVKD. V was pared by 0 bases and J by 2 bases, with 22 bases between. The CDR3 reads CAISESVGGGTGQNYGYTF. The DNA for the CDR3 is TGTGCCATCAGTGAGTCGGTCGGAGGGGGGACTGGACAGAACTATGGCTACACCTTC.

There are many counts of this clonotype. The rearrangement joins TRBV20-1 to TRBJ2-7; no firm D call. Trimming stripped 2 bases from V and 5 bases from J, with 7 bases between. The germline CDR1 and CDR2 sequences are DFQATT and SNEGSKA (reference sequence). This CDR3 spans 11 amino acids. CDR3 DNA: TGCAGTGCTAGATCGGGCCACGAGCAGTACTTC. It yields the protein CSARSGHEQYF.

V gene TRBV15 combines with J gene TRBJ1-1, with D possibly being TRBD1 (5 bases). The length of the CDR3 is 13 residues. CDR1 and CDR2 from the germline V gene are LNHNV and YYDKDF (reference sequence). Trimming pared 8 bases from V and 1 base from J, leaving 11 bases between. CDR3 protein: CATQSTGNTEAFF. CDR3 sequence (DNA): TGTGCCACCCAATCCACAGGGAACACTGAAGCTTTCTTT.

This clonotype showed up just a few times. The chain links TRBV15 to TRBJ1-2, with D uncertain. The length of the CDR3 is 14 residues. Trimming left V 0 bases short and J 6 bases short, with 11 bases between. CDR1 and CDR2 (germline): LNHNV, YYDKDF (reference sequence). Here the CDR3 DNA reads TGTGCCACCAGCAGAGATCTAGGGCTGGATGGCTACACCTTC. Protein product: CATSRDLGLDGYTF.

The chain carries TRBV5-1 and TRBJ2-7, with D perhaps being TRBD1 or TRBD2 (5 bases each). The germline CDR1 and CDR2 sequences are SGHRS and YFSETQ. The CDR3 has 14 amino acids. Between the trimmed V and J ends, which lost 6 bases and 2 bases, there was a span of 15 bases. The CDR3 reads CASTPGAVAYEQYF. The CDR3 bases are TGCGCCAGCACCCCCGGGGCAGTTGCCTACGAGCAGTACTTC.

In nucleotides, the CDR3 is TGTGCCAGCAGCCAACGTAAACTAGTAGGCCGGGCAGATGAGCAGTTCTTC. Protein: CASSQRKLVGRADEQFF. This chain joins TRBV3-1 and TRBJ2-1; TRBD2 is a possible D gene (5 bases). CDR1 is LGHDT, CDR2 YNNKEL, per germline (reference sequence). V gave up 2 bases and J gave up 8 bases, with 22 bases separating them. The CDR3 sequence is 17 residues long.

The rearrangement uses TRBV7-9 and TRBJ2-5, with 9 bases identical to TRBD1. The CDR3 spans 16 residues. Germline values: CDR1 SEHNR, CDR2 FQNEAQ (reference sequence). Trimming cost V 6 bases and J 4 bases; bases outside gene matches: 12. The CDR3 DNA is TGTGCCAGCAGACAAACTCGGTTACAGGGGGCAGAGACCCAGTACTTC. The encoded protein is CASRQTRLQGAETQYF.

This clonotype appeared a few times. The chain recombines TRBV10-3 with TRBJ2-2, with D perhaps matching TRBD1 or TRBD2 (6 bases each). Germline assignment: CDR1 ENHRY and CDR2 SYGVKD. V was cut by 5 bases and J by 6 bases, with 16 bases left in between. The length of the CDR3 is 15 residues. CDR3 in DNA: TGTGCCATCAGTAGGGGGGCAGTCGGTGCCGGGGAGCTGTTTTTT. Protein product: CAISRGAVGAGELFF.